This TCR beta chain was documented in a study of T cells in Graves' hyperthyroidism and ophthalmopathy. This clonotype appeared many times. Its matching antigen is unknown. Regarding the study as a whole: In the blood, most expanded thyroid clonotypes above 0.001 appeared as well.

The ends were cut back, 6 bases at V and 2 bases at J, with 19 bases in the middle. This CDR3 has 15 amino acids. In germline, CDR1 is DFQATT, CDR2 SNEGSKA (reference sequence). Using RNA transcripts as the source, TCR beta CDR3 regions were amplified. First-round RT-PCR with HTBI primers amplified the TCR CDR3 region. From the multiplex PCR reads, TCRdb called clonotypes with MiXCR, one entry per CDR3 protein. The repertoire has about 590,000 distinct CDR3 sequences, over 12% of them found once; the top ten carry around 7%. Input material: blood. This TCR was sampled from a woman under 30 with Graves' ophthalmopathy. This sequence joins TRBV20-1 and TRBJ1-2, with D maybe TRBD1 (6 bases). In DNA form, the CDR3 reads TGCAGTGCCCCGTCTTTGGACAGCTGGAACTATGGCTACACCTTC. Protein: CSAPSLDSWNYGYTF.